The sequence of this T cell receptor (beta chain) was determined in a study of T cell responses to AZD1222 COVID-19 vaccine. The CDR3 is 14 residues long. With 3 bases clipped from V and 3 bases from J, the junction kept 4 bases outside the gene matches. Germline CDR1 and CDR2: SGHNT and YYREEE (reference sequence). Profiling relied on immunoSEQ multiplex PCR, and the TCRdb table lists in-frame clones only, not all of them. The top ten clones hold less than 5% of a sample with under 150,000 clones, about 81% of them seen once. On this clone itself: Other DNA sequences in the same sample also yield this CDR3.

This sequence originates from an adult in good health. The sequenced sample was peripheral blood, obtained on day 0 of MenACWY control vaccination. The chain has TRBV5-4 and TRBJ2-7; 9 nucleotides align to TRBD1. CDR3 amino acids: CASSWGQGLYEQYF. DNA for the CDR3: TGTGCCAGCAGCTGGGGACAGGGCCTCTACGAGCAGTACTTC.